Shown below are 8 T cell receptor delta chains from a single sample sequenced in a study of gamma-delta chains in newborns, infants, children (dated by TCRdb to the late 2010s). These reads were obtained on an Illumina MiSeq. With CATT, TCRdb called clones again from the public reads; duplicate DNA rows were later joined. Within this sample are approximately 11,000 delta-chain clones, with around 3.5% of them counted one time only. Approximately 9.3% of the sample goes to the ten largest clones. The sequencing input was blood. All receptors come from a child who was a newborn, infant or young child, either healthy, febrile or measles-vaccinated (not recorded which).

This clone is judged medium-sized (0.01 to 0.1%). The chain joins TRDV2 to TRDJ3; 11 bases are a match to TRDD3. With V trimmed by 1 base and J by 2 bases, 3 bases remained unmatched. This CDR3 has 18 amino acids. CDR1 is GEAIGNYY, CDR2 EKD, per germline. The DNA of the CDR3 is TGTGCCTGTGACACGCTGGGGGATACCGCCTGGGACACCCGACAGATGTTTTTC. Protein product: CACDTLGDTAWDTRQMFF.

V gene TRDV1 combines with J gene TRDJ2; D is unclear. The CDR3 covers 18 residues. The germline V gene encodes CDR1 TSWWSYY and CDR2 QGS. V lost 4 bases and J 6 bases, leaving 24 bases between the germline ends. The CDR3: CALGGRVPPGLPAAQLFF. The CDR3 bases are TGTGCTCTTGGGGGTCGGGTCCCCCCGGGTTTGCCCGCAGCACAACTCTTCTTT.

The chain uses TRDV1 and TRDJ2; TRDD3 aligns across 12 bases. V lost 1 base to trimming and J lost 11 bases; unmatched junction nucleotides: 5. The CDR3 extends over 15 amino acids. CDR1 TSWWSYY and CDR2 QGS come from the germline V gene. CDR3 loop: CALGEPAWGIRQLFF. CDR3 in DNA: TGTGCTCTTGGGGAACCCGCCTGGGGGATACGGCAACTCTTCTTT.

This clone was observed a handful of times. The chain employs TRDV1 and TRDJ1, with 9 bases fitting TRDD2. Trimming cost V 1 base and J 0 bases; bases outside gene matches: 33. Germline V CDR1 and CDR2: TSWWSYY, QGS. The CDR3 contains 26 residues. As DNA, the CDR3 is TGTGCTCTTGGGGAACGACGCAATCCTTCCTACGCTCCCTTAAGGACATCTAAACAAAACACCGATAAACTCATCTTT. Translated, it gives CALGERRNPSYAPLRTSKQNTDKLIF.

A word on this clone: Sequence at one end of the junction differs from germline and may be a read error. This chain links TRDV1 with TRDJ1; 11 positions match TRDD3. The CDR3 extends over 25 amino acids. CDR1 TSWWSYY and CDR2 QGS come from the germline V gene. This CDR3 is CALGPPGLPTHRWGIPFKYTDKLIF. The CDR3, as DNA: TGTGCTCTTGGGCCCCCCGGACTTCCTACTCACCGCTGGGGGATACCGTTTAAGTACACCGATAAGCTCATCTTT.

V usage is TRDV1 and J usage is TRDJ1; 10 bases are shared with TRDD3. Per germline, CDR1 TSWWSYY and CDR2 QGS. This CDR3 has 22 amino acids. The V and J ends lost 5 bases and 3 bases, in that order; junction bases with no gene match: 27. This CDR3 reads CALGPRSRPSSYTGGLPDKLIF. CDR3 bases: TGTGCTCTTGGGCCCCGCTCCAGGCCTTCCTCTTATACTGGGGGATTGCCCGATAAACTCATCTTT.

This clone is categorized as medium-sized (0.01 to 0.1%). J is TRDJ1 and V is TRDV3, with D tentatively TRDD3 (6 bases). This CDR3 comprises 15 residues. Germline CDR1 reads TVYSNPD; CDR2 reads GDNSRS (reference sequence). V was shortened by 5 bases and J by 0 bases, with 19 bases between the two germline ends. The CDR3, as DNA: TGTGCCACCTGTGGTGGGGGTCGGTACACCGATAAACTCATCTTT. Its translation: CATCGGGRYTDKLIF.

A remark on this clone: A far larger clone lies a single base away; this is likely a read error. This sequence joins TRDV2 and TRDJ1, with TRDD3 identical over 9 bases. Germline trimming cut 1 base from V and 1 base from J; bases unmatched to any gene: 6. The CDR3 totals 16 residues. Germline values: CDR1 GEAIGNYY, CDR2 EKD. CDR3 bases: TGTGCCTGTGACACTCTTACTGGGGGAGGCACCGATAAACTCATCTTT. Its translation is CACDTLTGGGTDKLIF.